A selection of T cell receptor beta chains follows, all from one sample in a study of radiation and T cells in renal cell carcinoma. Generated by immunoSEQ multiplex PCR, the TCRdb table keeps only in-frame clones and is missing some. The data hold about 160,000 clones, with 88% observed a single time. Sequencing used blood, obtained from a patient whose treatment included radiotherapy and nephrectomy. The receptors derive from a woman in her seventies with renal cell carcinoma. The CDR3 runs from the conserved cysteine through the conserved F or W. The D gene is left open where the match is weak. A row's size may be missing; if present it is once, few, many or a size class.

.	TRBD1	TRBV30	TRBJ2-5	CAWKGQKQETQYF	TGTGCCTGGAAGGGACAGAAGCAAGAGACCCAGTACTTC
.	TRBD1	TRBV25-1	TRBJ1-2	CASSVMGQVYGYTF	TGTGCCAGCAGTGTAATGGGACAGGTCTATGGCTACACCTTC
.	TRBD1	TRBV6-1	TRBJ2-1	CASSEDRGSEQFF	TGTGCCAGCAGTGAGGACAGGGGTAGTGAGCAGTTCTTC
.	.	TRBV28	TRBJ2-2	CASSLVARVPPGELFF	TGTGCCAGCAGTTTGGTGGCCAGGGTACCACCCGGGGAGCTGTTTTTT
.	TRBD1	TRBV5-4	TRBJ2-7	CASSSGQVAYEQYF	TGTGCCAGCAGTTCGGGACAGGTTGCCTACGAGCAGTACTTC
.	.	TRBV15	TRBJ1-5	CATSRSGGNQPQHF	TGTGCCACCAGCAGATCTGGTGGCAATCAGCCCCAGCATTTT
.	.	TRBV27	TRBJ2-1	CASSFNGFNEQFF	TGTGCCAGCAGTTTTAACGGTTTCAATGAGCAGTTCTTC
.	TRBD1	TRBV2	TRBJ2-1	CASSKSTGGAYNEQFF	TGTGCCAGCAGTAAAAGTACAGGGGGCGCCTACAATGAGCAGTTCTTC
.	TRBD2	TRBV4-2	TRBJ2-7	CASSQVGGRGSSYEQYF	TGTGCCAGCAGCCAAGTTGGCGGGCGGGGGAGCTCCTACGAGCAGTACTTC
.	.	TRBV19	TRBJ2-7	CASSTTLQGIYEQYF	TGTGCCAGTAGTACGACCCTGCAGGGGATCTACGAGCAGTACTTC
.	.	TRBV5-1	TRBJ1-2	CASSPGERGGYTF	TGCGCCAGCAGCCCCGGGGAAAGGGGTGGCTACACCTTC
.	.	TRBV5-1	TRBJ2-1	CASSPRVAYNEQFF	TGCGCCAGCAGCCCCCGGGTAGCTTACAATGAGCAGTTCTTC
.	.	TRBV5-4	TRBJ2-3	CASSFSTGATDTQYF	TGTGCCAGCAGCTTTTCTACGGGGGCGACAGATACGCAGTATTTT
.	.	TRBV21-1	TRBJ1-3	CASSPKGSVGNTIYF	TGTGCCAGCAGCCCGAAGGGTTCGGTTGGAAACACCATATATTTT
once	.	TRBV30	TRBJ1-6	CAWSVLTGRTSPLHF	TGTGCCTGGAGTGTACTAACAGGACGGACTTCACCCCTCCACTTT
once	.	TRBV7-9	TRBJ1-4	CASSLNSLPVKKLFF	TGTGCCAGCAGCTTGAATAGTCTTCCTGTTAAAAAACTGTTTTTT
.	.	TRBV9	TRBJ1-2	CASTSGGLNYGYTF	TGTGCCAGCACCAGCGGGGGTTTAAACTATGGCTACACCTTC
.	.	TRBV27	TRBJ1-6	CASSLQTANSPLHF	TGTGCCAGCAGTCTCCAGACAGCTAATTCACCCCTCCACTTT
.	TRBD1	TRBV28	TRBJ1-6	CASSIYRGYNSPLHF	TGTGCCAGCAGTATATACAGGGGCTATAATTCACCCCTCCACTTT
few	TRBD2	TRBV11-3	TRBJ2-7	CASSPSAGGTYEQYF	TGTGCCAGCAGTCCCTCAGCGGGGGGGACCTACGAGCAGTACTTC
.	.	TRBV9	TRBJ1-6	CASSVAGAAGGSPLHF	TGTGCCAGCAGCGTAGCTGGAGCGGCGGGCGGGTCACCCCTCCACTTT
once	TRBD1	TRBV5-1	TRBJ1-3	CASSWTGGFSGNTIYF	TGCGCCAGCAGCTGGACAGGGGGCTTCTCTGGAAACACCATATATTTT
once	.	TRBV5-4	TRBJ2-3	CAYRDNTDTQYF	TGTGCCTACAGGGACAACACAGATACGCAGTATTTT
.	.	TRBV5-1	TRBJ2-3	CASSLALGPDTQYF	TGCGCCAGCAGCTTGGCCTTGGGCCCAGATACGCAGTATTTT
.	TRBD2	TRBV13	TRBJ2-4	CASSSELAGENIQYF	TGTGCCAGCAGCTCCGAACTAGCGGGGGAAAACATTCAGTACTTC
.	.	TRBV29-1	TRBJ2-7	CSVGPVGYEQYF	TGCAGCGTCGGGCCGGTGGGTTACGAGCAGTACTTC
.	.	TRBV4-3	TRBJ2-3	CASSQGSRGMDTQYF	TGCGCCAGCAGCCAAGGGAGCCGCGGGATGGATACGCAGTATTTT
.	.	TRBV4-2	TRBJ1-1	CASSPRATSTEAFF	TGTGCCAGCAGCCCGAGGGCTACCTCCACTGAAGCTTTCTTT
.	.	TRBV5-1	TRBJ1-6	CASSLGGANSPLHF	TGCGCCAGCAGCTTGGGCGGTGCTAATTCACCCCTCCACTTT
.	TRBD1	TRBV19	TRBJ2-1	CASSAGTGVFNEQFF	TGTGCCAGTAGTGCCGGGACAGGGGTTTTCAATGAGCAGTTCTTC
.	.	TRBV14	TRBJ2-2	CASSLHPNTGELFF	TGTGCCAGCAGCCTCCACCCGAACACCGGGGAGCTGTTTTTT
once	.	TRBV5-6	TRBJ1-2	CASSLGRRDSGYTF	TGTGCCAGCAGCTTGGGACGAAGGGATTCGGGCTACACCTTC
once	.	TRBV7-2	TRBJ2-1	CASGPGGSYNEQFF	TGTGCCAGCGGGCCCGGTGGGTCCTACAATGAGCAGTTCTTC
.	.	TRBV19	TRBJ2-6	CASSISSTGPTSGANVLTF	TGTGCCAGTAGTATCTCCTCAACAGGTCCGACCTCTGGGGCCAACGTCCTGACTTTC
.	TRBD1	TRBV5-4	TRBJ2-6	CASSLMGQGGGANVLTF	TGTGCCAGCAGCTTGATGGGACAGGGGGGTGGGGCCAACGTCCTGACTTTC
.	.	TRBV2	TRBJ1-5	CASNSGDQPQHF	TGTGCCAGCAATAGTGGGGATCAGCCCCAGCATTTT
few	.	TRBV19	TRBJ1-1	CASSLTVNTEAFF	TGTGCCAGTAGCCTGACAGTGAACACTGAAGCTTTCTTT
once	TRBD1	TRBV7-2	TRBJ1-2	CASSFDRGYNGYTF	TGTGCCAGCAGCTTTGACAGGGGGTATAATGGCTACACCTTC
.	.	TRBV28	TRBJ1-1	CASSWGIRVGTEAFF	TGTGCCAGCAGTTGGGGGATAAGGGTTGGCACTGAAGCTTTCTTT
.	TRBD2	TRBV2	TRBJ2-1	CASTPGLEGNEQFF	TGTGCCAGCACGCCGGGACTAGAGGGTAATGAGCAGTTCTTC
.	.	TRBV7-2	TRBJ1-2	CASSLNYGYTF	TGTGCCAGCAGCTTAAACTATGGCTACACCTTC
once	.	TRBV5-1	TRBJ2-7	CASSDTLKGGYEQYF	TGCGCCAGCAGCGACACCCTAAAAGGAGGCTACGAGCAGTACTTC
.	.	TRBV30	TRBJ2-1	CAWSGYSLYNEQFF	TGTGCCTGGAGTGGGTACAGCCTCTACAATGAGCAGTTCTTC
.	TRBD1	TRBV6-5	TRBJ2-2	CASSYSRGRGGELFF	TGTGCCAGCAGTTACTCCAGGGGGCGGGGCGGGGAGCTGTTTTTT
.	TRBD1	TRBV5-1	TRBJ1-2	CASSWGTGNYGYTF	TGCGCCAGCAGCTGGGGGACAGGGAACTATGGCTACACCTTC
.	.	TRBV9	TRBJ2-7	CASSVGLNEQYF	TGTGCCAGCAGCGTAGGGCTGAACGAGCAGTACTTC
.	TRBD2	TRBV14	TRBJ2-7	CASSLLAGVGEQYF	TGTGCCAGCAGCCTCCTAGCGGGGGTCGGCGAGCAGTACTTC
.	TRBD1	TRBV11-3	TRBJ2-5	CASSLVTGGRETQYF	TGTGCCAGCAGCTTAGTGACAGGGGGCAGAGAGACCCAGTACTTC
.	.	TRBV9	TRBJ2-5	CASSAAVQETQYF	TGTGCCAGCAGCGCAGCGGTTCAAGAGACCCAGTACTTC
.	TRBD2	TRBV15	TRBJ2-3	CATSRAGSGSTDTQYF	TGTGCCACCAGCAGAGCTGGTAGCGGGAGCACAGATACGCAGTATTTT
.	.	TRBV9	TRBJ1-3	CASSVGVVGSGDTIYF	TGTGCCAGCAGCGTAGGGGTCGTGGGGTCCGGAGACACCATATATTTT